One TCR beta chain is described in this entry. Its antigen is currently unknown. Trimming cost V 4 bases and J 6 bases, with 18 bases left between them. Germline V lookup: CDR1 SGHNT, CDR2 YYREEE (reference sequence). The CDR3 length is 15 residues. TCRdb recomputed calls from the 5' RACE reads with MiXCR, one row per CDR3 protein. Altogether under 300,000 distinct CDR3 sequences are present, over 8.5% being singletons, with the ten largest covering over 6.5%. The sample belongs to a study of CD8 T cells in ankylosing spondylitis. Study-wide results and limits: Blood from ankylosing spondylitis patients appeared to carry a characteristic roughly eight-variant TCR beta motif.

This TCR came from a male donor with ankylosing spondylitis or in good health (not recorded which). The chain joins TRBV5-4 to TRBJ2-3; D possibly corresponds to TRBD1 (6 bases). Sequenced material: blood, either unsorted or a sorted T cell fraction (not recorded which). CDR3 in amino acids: CASSLRDTGRDTQYF. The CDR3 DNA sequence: TGTGCCAGCAGCCTCCGGGACACCGGTAGGGATACGCAGTATTTT.